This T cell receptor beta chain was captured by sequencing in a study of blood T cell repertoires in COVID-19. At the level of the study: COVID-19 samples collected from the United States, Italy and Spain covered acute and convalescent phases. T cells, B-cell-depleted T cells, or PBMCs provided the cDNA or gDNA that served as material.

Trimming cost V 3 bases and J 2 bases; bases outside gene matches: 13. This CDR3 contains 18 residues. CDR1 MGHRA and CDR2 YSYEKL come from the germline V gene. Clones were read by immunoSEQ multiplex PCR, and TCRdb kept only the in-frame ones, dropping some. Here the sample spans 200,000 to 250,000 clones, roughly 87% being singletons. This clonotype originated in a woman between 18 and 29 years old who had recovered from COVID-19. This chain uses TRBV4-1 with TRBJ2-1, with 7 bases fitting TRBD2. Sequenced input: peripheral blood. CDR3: CASSHPGTTLETYNEQFF. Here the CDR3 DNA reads TGCGCCAGCAGCCACCCCGGGACTACACTTGAAACCTACAATGAGCAGTTCTTC.